This T cell receptor (beta chain) originates from a study of vaccination and CD4 T cells after COVID-19. Study-level background: A median of approximately 100 days (range 35 to 161) separated diagnosis from post-COVID sampling. Findings of the study overall: The analysis of convalescent patients involved relatively few individuals and lacked early post-infection timepoints.

The CDR3 runs 16 residues. Per germline, CDR1 KGHDR and CDR2 SFDVKD. The trim removed 0 bases at V and 5 bases at J, leaving 4 bases unmatched. With the Oncomine TCR Beta short-read assay, DNA from cultured CD4+ T cells was sequenced. TCRdb analysed the PCR reads with MiXCR anew, one entry per CDR3 protein. The table has 14,000 to 15,000 distinct CDR3 sequences, roughly 50% seen once; the top ten hold 7.8%. The treatment: approximately 11-day PBMC culture with coronavirus spike peptide pools or control peptides (ViraFEST assay). First, ViraFEST expanded antigen-specific T cells with peptide pools, and next it sequenced the TCRs. Some 2.2 million PBMCs were grown per well alongside 8.5 to 10 IU/ml IL-2 and roughly 10 ug/ml peptide pools. There are a few counts of this clonotype. The antigen is undetermined.

The TCR comes from a human donor who had recovered from COVID-19. Sequenced material: CD4+ T cells from blood, cultured in vitro. The genes are TRBV24-1 and TRBJ2-3; 10 bases agree with TRBD2. CDR3 loop: CATSDLTASGRDTQYF. CDR3 in DNA: TGTGCCACCAGTGATTTGACGGCTAGCGGGAGAGATACGCAGTATTTT.